A single TCR beta chain is shown here with its context. Its specific antigen is unknown. No base quality values were provided; no much bigger clone lies one nucleotide off. The cohort consisted of some 730 healthy bone marrow donors. At the time of sampling, every cohort member was nominally healthy, though immune exposures that went unrecorded were likely present. The donor was CMV seropositive and was included in the group of approximately 300 seropositive cohort members. A peripheral blood sample was collected from each donor, and TCR beta sequencing was performed on peripheral blood mononuclear cells. Genomic DNA extraction from the blood cell samples was performed with the Qiagen DNeasy Blood Extraction Kit. Germline trimming amounts to 4 bases on V and 0 bases on J, with 5 as the count of junction bases outside the gene matches. CDR1 SGHRS and CDR2 YFSETQ were looked up in the germline V gene. Including cysteine and phenylalanine, the CDR3 has 16 amino acids. The read is trimmed to its CDR3 DNA, 48 bases read in frame from base 1.

These data come from a study of cytomegalovirus exposure and HLA in healthy donors (TCRdb year 2017). Regarding the complete study: In an earlier analysis of under 750 of the donors, about 270 Gb of sequence data and 117 million unique TCR beta sequences from 150 million to 200 million T cells were reported. An early release covering about 600 HLA-typed donors comprised about 290 gigabases of sequencing data and roughly 85 million unique TCR sequences. The genetic ancestry cluster associated with self-reported Caucasian donors included about 81% of the roughly 400 genotyped donors. The aim of the study was to test whether cataloging public T cell receptors could identify signatures of past pathogen exposure. The study profiled the T cell repertoires of fewer than 850 subjects by immunosequencing and related them to cytomegalovirus serostatus. Besides the first cohort of roughly 640 subjects, a separate validation cohort made up of over 95 different subjects was used. To predict cytomegalovirus infection status, the study brought together high-throughput TCR immunosequencing, statistical association of individual TCRs with disease status, and machine learning. A later analysis re-examined previously published TCR beta repertoires from about 670 donors and added high-resolution HLA genotyping to investigate patterns of TCR occurrence. Rather than drawing on any new phenotypic data, the later analysis identified candidate immune exposures from TCR beta sequences and the way those sequences occurred across donors. An earlier analysis of 450 to 750 of the donors used high-throughput TCR beta sequencing to judge whether each TCR beta V gene segment behaved as functional or pseudogenic. Donor age, sex, ethnicity and CMV serostatus were compiled together with the repertoire data. Genome-wide SNP genotypes for about 60% of the roughly 670 donors were used in a later genetic analysis, which treated that subset as a discovery cohort. Every repertoire in the discovery cohort had been generated on one and the same sequencing platform. Both class I and class II loci were covered by HLA typing, at four-digit resolution. The number of donors typed differed by locus, with roughly 629-640 for A, B, C, DRB1 and DQB1, over 500 for DQA1, under 610 for DPA1, and over 400 for DPB1. Five DR-DQ haplotypes were handled as single units for association and clustering, since linkage in the cohort was strong. Across around 400 genotyped donors of the cohort, an average of about 240,000 unique TCR beta nucleotide sequences per donor were sequenced, and roughly 20% of those sequences were non-productive.

Library prep was done by the immunoSEQ multiplex PCR assay. For the multiplex PCR, a mixture combining 60 forward primers for TCR Vbeta segments and 13 reverse primers for TCR Jbeta segments was used. A multiplex PCR assay on genomic DNA amplified the CDR3 region of rearranged TCR beta genes. The amplified TCR beta libraries were sequenced on the Illumina HiSeq System as 87-base-pair reads. The paper's processing steps were these. A later analysis counted around 72 million unique TCR beta chains across the 666 repertoires, and about 10 million of these chains were shared by at least two donors. Raw reads were error-corrected and collapsed into unique sequences with a nearest-neighbor algorithm that merged closely related sequences to remove PCR and sequencing errors. V, D and J gene segments were assigned by aligning CDR3 sequences to IMGT reference sequences. Each retained sequence needed at least a six-nucleotide match to both a V gene segment and a J gene segment. Rearrangements were called productive when the CDR3 lacked stop codons and stayed in frame with V and J; all others were non-productive. CDR3 was defined according to IMGT convention as the region running from the second conserved V-encoded cysteine to the conserved J-encoded phenylalanine. In an earlier analysis of 500 to 650 of the donors, sequences lacking an unambiguous match to a single V gene segment were excluded. An earlier analysis of about 600 of the donors called V segments functional above 56.7% productive rearrangements and segregating when the between-donor standard deviation exceeded 5%. A statistical classification framework was built to diagnose cytomegalovirus status from the catalog of TCR beta chain sequences. In a later analysis, TCR nucleotide sequences were compared against IMGT/GENE-DB human TR gene sequences so that V and J genes could be assigned. In a later analysis, CDR3 sequences and most-parsimonious VDJ recombination scenarios were assigned using the TCRdist pipeline. In a later analysis, every TCR beta chain was defined by the combination of its CDR3 amino acid sequence and its V-gene family, and reads without a unique V-gene family were dropped. A later analysis removed 592 highly shared, low-generation-probability nucleotide sequences to deal with suspected cross-contamination and a sequencing artifact. In a later analysis, a clonal expansion index was calculated for each public chain from normalized within-repertoire ranks of inferred template counts. In a later analysis, generation probabilities were computed with a VDJ recombination model fitted to out-of-frame rearrangements, and the resulting probabilities were checked against IGoR. Hypergeometric tests were used in a later analysis to score TCR-TCR, TCR-HLA and TCR-CMV co-occurrence, with a repertoire-size bias correction applied to the TCR pairs. To estimate false discovery rates, a later analysis permuted the HLA or CMV assignments 20 times. A later analysis grouped co-occurring TCRs with DBSCAN, adding TCRdist sequence similarity when clustering within HLA-allele-positive subsets. For co-occurrence clustering, repertoires with fewer than 30,000 or more than 120,000 public chains were excluded, along with a handful of repertoires with anomalous nucleotide sharing. TCRdb took this table from immuneACCESS and kept in-frame rearrangements with V and J called. Such tables lack part of the clones; where checked against another copy, unresolved V genes explain under half of the gap, and the rest is unexplained. The V and J calls and clone size were taken over from that table, and D and trimming were inferred from the DNA. In all, the sample holds about 150,000 clones, and around 80% of those were seen once. The ten largest clonotypes hold 6.3% of the sample.

Summary of the overall study and its limitations: The authors suggested that the approach could potentially be extended to other disease states and immunological phenotypes. The only immune exposure information available for the cohort was CMV serostatus. A further reported finding was that TCR beta sequences accurately predicted the HLA-A and HLA-B alleles for most subjects in the first cohort. Most CMV-associated TCR beta chains appeared to be HLA-restricted in a later analysis, and the HLA associations seemed to be driven largely by CMV exposure. Cytomegalovirus status was reported to be diagnosed by the classifier with high specificity and sensitivity in both the original and validation cohorts. A later analysis associated 16,951 TCR beta sequences with specific HLA alleles at a false discovery rate of 0.05. The earlier analysis of almost 600 of the donors excluded over 15 rarely observed V segments, including chromosome 9 orphons, because counts were too low. Roughly uniform sequencing depth across donors was assumed in presence/absence analyses, although this assumption may not hold. In a later analysis, TCR association rates were found to vary across HLA loci, with the most associated TCRs seen for DRB1 alleles and the fewest for HLA-C alleles. In a later genetic analysis, a missense DCLRE1C variant was associated with V-gene and J-gene trimming of TCR beta chains, and the association was replicated in an independent cohort. A later analysis reported that several top co-occurrence clusters appeared linked to parvovirus B19, influenza, CMV and Epstein-Barr virus. Because HLA typing was missing for some donors at each locus, association tests included only the typed subset. The sequencing pipeline was judged likely to have produced a cluster of highly shared sequence variants as a technical artifact. Compared with the approximately 600-donor mean, donors in an Asian-associated ancestry cluster had fewer N-insertions in productive TCRs, according to a later genetic analysis. A total of 150 to 200 TCR beta chains were listed by the study as associated with cytomegalovirus. Some IMGT-functional V segments, including TRBV6-2 and TRBV6-3, could not be told apart with the 87-base-pair reads, so those segments were excluded. Broadly in line with IMGT annotations, most TCR beta V segments showed up in productive rearrangements about 90% or about 30% of the time in an earlier analysis of about 500 of the donors. A few of the identified cytomegalovirus-associated TCR beta chains were confirmed in vitro to be specific for cytomegalovirus antigens. In a later analysis, HLA-associated TCR beta chains showed more clonal expansion and lower generation probabilities than non-associated chains that were equally common. Linkage disequilibrium might explain the correlated functional status among segregating V segments, but an unknown experimental factor could not be excluded. Assigning TCR associations to individual alleles was difficult when HLA alleles, especially DR and DQ, strongly co-occurred. The cohort was sequenced for TCR beta chains only, and without alpha or paired-chain data the features that could be detected were limited. Across donors, most TCR sequences were observed very rarely, whereas some public TCRs were present in many individuals.

Sequencing was carried out using PBMCs. The chain is assembled from TRBV5-1 and TRBJ2-3; TRBD2 agrees with 10 junctional bases. This TCR derives from a male donor in good health and CMV-seropositive. The nucleotide sequence is TGCGCCAGCAGCCCCATAGCGGGGGGAAGCACAGATACGCAGTATTTT. It encodes CASSPIAGGSTDTQYF.